The rows below give T cell receptor beta chains drawn from one sample of a study of molecular identifiers for immune sequencing clone quantification. TCRdb reprocessed the PCR reads with MiXCR, giving one entry per CDR3 protein. Among 460,000 or so distinct CDR3 sequences listed, 20% to 25% were seen once. Specimen: naive CD8+ T cells from blood, with Jurkat cell RNA spiked in. Every receptor here comes from a human donor in good health. Some libraries in this study had Jurkat cell RNA spiked in. The CDR3 runs from the conserved cysteine through the conserved F or W. D genes are given only for firm matches. Only part of the rows carry a size: once, few, many, or a class if the clone is expanded.

clone size	V gene	CDR3 length	D gene	J gene	CDR3 protein	CDR3 DNA
.	TRBV3-1	14	.	TRBJ2-7	CASSQRDGLHEQYF	TGTGCCAGCAGCCAACGGGACGGCCTCCACGAGCAGTACTTC
.	TRBV5-3	15	.	TRBJ2-1	CASSFGTSSYNEQSF	TGTGCCAGCAGCTTCGGGACGAGCTCCTACAATGAGCAGTCCTTC
.	TRBV4-3	16	TRBD1	TRBJ1-5	CASSQDYRGIYQPQHF	TGCGCCAGCAGCCAAGACTACAGGGGAATATATCAGCCCCAGCATTTT
many	TRBV5-1	15	TRBD1	TRBJ2-3	CASSSDRGLSDTQYF	TGCGCCAGCAGCTCGGACAGGGGGTTATCAGATACGCAGTATTTT
many	TRBV2	15	.	TRBJ1-5	CASEGRRVKDQPQHF	TGTGCCAGCGAAGGTCGCAGGGTTAAGGATCAGCCCCAGCATTTT
few	TRBV12-3/TRBV12-4	13	.	TRBJ1-5	CASSARLNQPQHF	TGTGCCAGCAGTGCCAGGCTGAACCAGCCCCAGCATTTT
many	TRBV20-1	12	.	TRBJ1-1	CSASKQGTEAFF	TGCAGTGCTAGTAAACAGGGCACTGAAGCTTTCTTT
many	TRBV5-1	15	.	TRBJ2-1	CASSLSVSSYNEQFF	TGCGCCAGCAGCTTGTCGGTAAGCTCCTACAATGAGCAGTTCTTC
few	TRBV28	16	TRBD2	TRBJ2-7	CASSEGLAGVLVEQYF	TGTGCCAGCAGTGAGGGACTAGCGGGAGTTCTCGTCGAGCAGTACTTC
many	TRBV27	14	.	TRBJ1-2	CASSSRDTLYGYTF	TGTGCCAGCAGTTCTAGAGACACGCTCTATGGCTACACCTTC
.	TRBV13	16	.	TRBJ1-1	CASSLSGKHMNTEAFF	TGTGCCAGCAGCTTGTCCGGGAAACACATGAACACTGAAGCTTTCTTT
many	TRBV5-6	13	.	TRBJ1-1	CASSLFGGQRTFF	TGTGCCAGCAGCTTGTTCGGCGGACAGCGAACTTTCTTT
few	TRBV20-1	16	.	TRBJ2-3	CSARSHTRSSTDTQYF	TGCAGTGCTAGGAGTCACACCCGATCTAGCACAGATACGCAGTATTTT
few	TRBV7-6	14	.	TRBJ2-7	CASSLDSGTYEQYF	TGTGCCAGCAGCTTAGATAGCGGTACCTACGAGCAGTACTTC
many	TRBV29-1	15	TRBD1	TRBJ1-1	CSVEGFHRGYTEAFF	TGCAGCGTTGAAGGTTTTCACAGGGGGTACACTGAAGCTTTCTTT
many	TRBV6-5	16	TRBD1	TRBJ2-3	CASSYSTGRGTDTQYF	TGTGCCAGCAGTTACTCGACAGGGCGGGGCACAGATACGCAGTATTTT
few	TRBV19	11	.	TRBJ1-1	CAIQGYTEAFF	TGTGCCATCCAGGGTTACACTGAAGCTTTCTTT
few	TRBV28	15	TRBD1	TRBJ2-7	CASSSTGGLGHEQYF	TGTGCCAGCAGTTCGACAGGGGGTTTAGGCCACGAGCAGTACTTC
many	TRBV6-2/TRBV6-3	13	.	TRBJ2-7	CASSIGGYFEQYF	TGTGCCAGCAGTATAGGGGGGTACTTCGAGCAGTACTTC
many	TRBV4-1	14	.	TRBJ2-3	CASSRTISTDTQYF	TGCGCCAGCAGTCGGACCATTAGCACAGATACGCAGTATTTT
few	TRBV4-2	15	TRBD2	TRBJ2-7	CASSLQLALTYEQYF	TGTGCCAGCAGCCTCCAACTAGCGCTTACCTACGAGCAGTACTTC
.	TRBV27	15	TRBD1	TRBJ1-1	CASSALQGRGTEAFF	TGTGCCAGCAGTGCTCTACAGGGGAGGGGCACTGAAGCTTTCTTT
many	TRBV19	15	TRBD1	TRBJ1-5	CASSIGQGNNQPQHF	TGTGCCAGTAGTATAGGACAGGGAAACAATCAGCCCCAGCATTTT
many	TRBV9	15	.	TRBJ1-1	CASSPQEMGQVEAFF	TGTGCCAGCAGCCCCCAGGAGATGGGGCAGGTTGAAGCTTTCTTT
many	TRBV6-5	15	TRBD1	TRBJ2-7	CASSYSGTGQSEQYF	TGTGCCAGCAGTTACTCTGGGACAGGGCAGTCCGAGCAGTACTTC
few	TRBV7-9	15	.	TRBJ1-2	CASSSLEATNYGYTF	TGTGCCAGCAGCTCCCTGGAAGCAACTAACTATGGCTACACCTTC
.	TRBV28	14	.	TRBJ1-5	CASTDRWSNQPQHF	TGTGCCAGCACCGACAGGTGGAGCAATCAGCCCCAGCATTTT
many	TRBV6-5	11	.	TRBJ1-1	CASTTRTEAFF	TGTGCCAGCACTACCCGGACTGAAGCTTTCTTT
.	TRBV19	20	.	TRBJ1-3	CASIPNAGPFRIDSGNTIYF	TGTGCCAGTATCCCAAATGCCGGGCCCTTCCGCATTGACTCTGGAAACACCATATATTTT
.	TRBV24-1	12	.	TRBJ2-2	CATSDWSGELFF	TGTGCCACCAGTGATTGGAGCGGGGAGCTGTTTTTT
many	TRBV7-6	20	TRBD2	TRBJ2-1	CASSLVTGPPTSGSEGEQFF	TGTGCCAGCAGCTTAGTTACAGGGCCCCCAACTAGCGGGAGTGAGGGTGAGCAGTTCTTC
.	TRBV7-8	16	.	TRBJ2-5	CASSQIAAPKQVTQYF	TGTGCCAGCAGCCAGATAGCGGCCCCTAAGCAGGTGACCCAGTACTTC
few	TRBV6-6	14	.	TRBJ1-1	CASTPLWGNTEAFF	TGTGCCAGCACCCCCCTCTGGGGGAACACTGAAGCTTTCTTT
.	TRBV27	13	.	TRBJ1-6	CASSLSRNSPLRF	TGTGCCAGCAGTTTATCCCGTAATTCACCCCTCCGCTTT
few	TRBV19	15	TRBD2	TRBJ2-1	CASSMSGGLYNEQFF	TGTGCCAGTAGTATGAGCGGGGGCCTTTACAATGAGCAGTTCTTC
many	TRBV11-2	15	.	TRBJ2-3	CASSLGPGGTDTQYF	TGTGCCAGCAGCTTAGGGCCGGGGGGCACAGATACGCAGTATTTT
many	TRBV29-1	14	.	TRBJ1-2	CSVDKNRETYGYTF	TGCAGCGTCGACAAAAACAGGGAGACTTATGGCTACACCTTC
many	TRBV25-1	15	TRBD1	TRBJ1-1	CASSARTGWNTEAFF	TGTGCCAGCAGTGCCCGGACAGGATGGAACACTGAAGCTTTCTTT
.	TRBV7-9	15	TRBD1	TRBJ2-5	CASSPPWTGSETQYF	TGTGCCAGCAGCCCCCCCTGGACAGGGTCAGAGACCCAGTACTTC
.	TRBV19	14	.	TRBJ1-1	CASSPRYRATEAFF	TGTGCCAGTAGTCCGAGGTACAGGGCGACTGAAGCTTTCTTT